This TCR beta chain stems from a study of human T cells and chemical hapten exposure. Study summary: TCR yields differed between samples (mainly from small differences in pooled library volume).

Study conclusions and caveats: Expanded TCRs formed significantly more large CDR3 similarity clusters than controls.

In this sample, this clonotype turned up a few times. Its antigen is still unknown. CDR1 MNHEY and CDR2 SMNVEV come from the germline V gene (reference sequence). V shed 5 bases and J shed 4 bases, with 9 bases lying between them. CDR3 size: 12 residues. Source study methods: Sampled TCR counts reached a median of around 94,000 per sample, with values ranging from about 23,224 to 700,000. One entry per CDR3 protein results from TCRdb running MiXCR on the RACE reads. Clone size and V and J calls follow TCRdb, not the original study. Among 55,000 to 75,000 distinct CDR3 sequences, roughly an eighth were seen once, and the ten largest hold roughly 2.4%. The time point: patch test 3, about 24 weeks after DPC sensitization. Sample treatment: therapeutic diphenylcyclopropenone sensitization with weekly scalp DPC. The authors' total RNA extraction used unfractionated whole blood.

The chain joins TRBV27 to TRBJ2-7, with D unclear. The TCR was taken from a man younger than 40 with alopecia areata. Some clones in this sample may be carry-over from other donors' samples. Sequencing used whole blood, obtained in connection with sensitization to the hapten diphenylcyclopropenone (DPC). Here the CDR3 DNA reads TGTGCCAGCAGTCCCAACGCGTACGAGCAGTACTTC. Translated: CASSPNAYEQYF.